The 31 T cell receptor beta chains in this list originate from one sample, sequenced in a study of T cells in Graves' hyperthyroidism and ophthalmopathy. Researchers amplified the TCR beta CDR3 regions from RNA transcripts. Initially, a first-round RT-PCR of the TCR CDR3 employed the HTBI primer set. TCRdb re-called the multiplex PCR reads with MiXCR, one entry per CDR3 protein. The sample holds more than 150,000 distinct CDR3 sequences, approximately 15% seen once. Sequenced input: blood. These receptor sequences come from a woman aged 45-65 years with Graves' hyperthyroidism.

This clonotype was recorded at least ten times. The chain is built from TRBV28 and TRBJ1-2; TRBD1 matches at 12 bases. This CDR3 comprises 15 residues. Trimming at V came to 11 bases and at J to 4 bases, leaving 11 bases not matched to a gene. Germline lookup yields CDR1 MDHEN and CDR2 SYDVKM. In DNA form, the CDR3 reads TGTGCCGCCGGGACAGGGGGCCTGAGGGGCTATGGCTACACCTTC. Its translation: CAAGTGGLRGYGYTF.

This clonotype has at least ten counts. This rearrangement joins TRBV6-2 or TRBV6-3 to TRBJ1-2; a weak D match, TRBD1 (5 bases). Deletions cut 8 bases from V and 0 bases from J, with 13 bases between. Germline loops: CDR1 MNHEY, CDR2 SVGEGT. The CDR3 runs 14 residues. Here the CDR3 reads CASGTDKANYGYTF. CDR3 bases: TGTGCCAGCGGGACGGACAAAGCTAACTATGGCTACACCTTC.

This clonotype was detected many times. The chain combines TRBV28 with TRBJ2-1; D remains ambiguous. V was pared by 1 base and J by 7 bases, with 8 bases between. This CDR3 contains 13 residues. Germline values: CDR1 MDHEN, CDR2 SYDVKM. The CDR3 DNA reads as TGTGCCAGCAGTTTATCCCAAGGGAATGAGCAGTTCTTC. Translating it yields CASSLSQGNEQFF. Combining the CDR3 with reference TRBV28 and TRBJ2-1 gives the whole variable domain DVKVTQSSRYLVKRTGEKVFLECVQDMDHENMFWYRQDPGLGLRLIYFSYDVKMKEKGDIPEGYSVSREKKERFSLILESASTNQTSMYLCASSLSQGNEQFFGPGTRLTVL.

This clonotype was picked up many times. V gene TRBV3-2 combines with J gene TRBJ1-5; the D segment call TRBD1 is taken from the table without a DNA check. TRBV3-2 counts as a pseudogene. The CDR3 consists of 15 residues. The CDR3, as DNA: TGTGCCAGCAGCCAAGCAGGGGGGTGCAATCAGCCCCAGCATTTT. Protein: CASSQAGGCNQPQHF.

This clonotype was found many times. This chain connects TRBV7-3 to TRBJ2-1; 8 bases align to TRBD2. Germline lookup yields CDR1 SGHTA and CDR2 FQGTGA. This CDR3 contains 16 residues. V lost 4 bases and J lost 4; bases outside the gene matches: 9. CDR3 protein: CASSWGLEGPYNEQFF. The DNA of the CDR3 is TGTGCCAGCAGCTGGGGACTAGAGGGGCCTTACAATGAGCAGTTCTTC.

The chain combines TRBV18 with TRBJ2-1, with 7 bases lining up with TRBD1. The CDR3 runs to 15 residues. The J segment lost 0 bases and the V segment lost 2 bases, leaving 1 base of the junction unmatched. The germline gives CDR1 KGHSH, CDR2 LQKENI. DNA of the CDR3: TGTGCCAGCTCACCAACAGGGGCCTCCTACAATGAGCAGTTCTTC. This codes for CASSPTGASYNEQFF.

This clonotype was observed a handful of times. Since a much larger clone is just one base distant, this may be a read error. The chain uses TRBV7-3 and TRBJ1-6, with TRBD1 matching 7 bases. CDR1 SGHTA and CDR2 FQGTGA come from the germline V gene. This CDR3 contains 14 residues. CDR3 sequence reads: CANSLRQGRSPLHF. In DNA, the CDR3 is TGTGCCAACAGCTTACGACAGGGTAGATCACCCCTCCACTTT.

This clonotype was seen a few times. The chain recombines TRBV6-2 or TRBV6-3 with TRBJ2-7, with 10 positions matching TRBD2. The V gene end was trimmed by 7 bases and the J gene end by 3 bases; junction bases not matched to a gene: 3. Germline V gene sequence: CDR1 MNHEY, CDR2 SVGEGT. This CDR3 is built from 13 residues. The DNA for the CDR3 is TGTGCCAGCACTAGCGGGAGTGTCTACGAGCAGTACTTC. This gives the protein CASTSGSVYEQYF.

This clonotype was seen many times. The rearrangement links TRBV28 to TRBJ1-2; D is undetermined. The V and J ends lost 2 bases and 4 bases respectively, with 8 bases between them. Germline V gives CDR1 MDHEN, CDR2 SYDVKM. This CDR3 comprises 13 residues. CDR3 loop: CASSLAGVYGYTF. The CDR3 coding sequence is TGTGCCAGCAGTTTAGCAGGCGTCTATGGCTACACCTTC.

J is TRBJ2-7 and V is TRBV6-5, with D possibly matching TRBD1 (6 bases). V lost 0 bases to trimming and J lost 2 bases, with 8 bases between them. The CDR3 length is 14 residues. Germline CDR1 and CDR2: MNHEY and SVGAGI. The chain's CDR3 is CASSYSWTAYEQYF. CDR3 DNA: TGTGCCAGCAGTTACTCGTGGACAGCCTACGAGCAGTACTTC.

The table lists this clonotype with many counts. This chain links TRBV18 with TRBJ1-4, with D maybe TRBD1 (5 bases). This CDR3 has 13 amino acids. The V gene's germline CDR1 is KGHSH and CDR2 LQKENI. Trimming pared 6 bases from V and 5 bases from J, leaving 10 bases between. CDR3 DNA: TGTGCCAGCTCGGGACTGATGAATGAAAAACTGTTTTTT. This translates into CASSGLMNEKLFF.

The sample holds many counts of this clonotype. The chain joins TRBV6-1 to TRBJ1-5; D perhaps matches TRBD1 (6 bases). Germline V gene lookup returns CDR1 MNHNS and CDR2 SASEGT. The CDR3 loop spans 15 amino acids. Trimming pared 6 bases from V and 4 bases from J, leaving 16 bases between. DNA for the CDR3: TGTGCCAGCAGCACTGGCAGGGGAAGGAATCAGCCCCAGCATTTT. Residues: CASSTGRGRNQPQHF.

This clonotype was detected many times. The chain combines TRBV6-1 with TRBJ1-1, with a weak D call TRBD1 (6 bases). The CDR3 spans 15 residues. Germline assignment: CDR1 MNHNS and CDR2 SASEGT. V was pared by 5 bases and J by 2 bases, with 15 bases between. The chain's CDR3 is CASSPPGGANTEAFF. CDR3 DNA sequence: TGTGCCAGCAGTCCCCCTGGGGGGGCTAACACTGAAGCTTTCTTT.

This clonotype was observed a few times. The V and J genes are TRBV9 and TRBJ2-6; TRBD1 agrees at 11 bases. V was clipped by 2 bases and J by 0 bases; unmatched bases: 7. CDR1 and CDR2 (germline): SGDLS, YYNGEE. This CDR3 has 19 amino acids. Here the CDR3 reads CASSVVGDRGGSGANVLTF. The CDR3 DNA sequence: TGTGCCAGCAGCGTGGTAGGGGACAGGGGGGGCTCTGGGGCCAACGTCCTGACTTTC.

This clonotype was recorded at least ten times. CDR3: CSARLSTGTYSPLHF. CDR3 DNA sequence: TGCAGTGCTAGGCTCTCTACAGGGACCTATTCACCCCTCCACTTT. The J gene is TRBJ1-6, the V gene TRBV20-1; TRBD1 might be the D (6 bases). The CDR3 contains 15 residues. Trimming removed 3 bases at V and 8 bases at J, with 17 bases between. The germline V gene encodes CDR1 DFQATT and CDR2 SNEGSKA (reference sequence).

This clonotype was seen ten or more times. This rearrangement joins TRBV11-2 to TRBJ2-7; tentative D call: TRBD1 (6 bases). Germline V gene data show CDR1 as SGHAT and CDR2 as FQNNGV. The CDR3 is made up of 13 amino acids. V was clipped by 5 bases and J by 4 bases, with 12 bases between them. CDR3 sequence: CASSVDRRYEQYF. CDR3 DNA sequence: TGTGCCAGCAGCGTCGACAGGAGATACGAGCAGTACTTC.

This clonotype was observed a handful of times. J is TRBJ2-7 and V is TRBV4-2, with 7 bases aligning to TRBD1. Germline V CDR1 and CDR2: LGHNA, YNFKEQ. The junction had 4 bases not matched to a gene; V was cut back by 1 base and J by 4 bases. The CDR3 has 14 amino acids. The CDR3 loop reads CASSQAARGYEQYF. The CDR3 region has the DNA TGTGCCAGCAGCCAAGCGGCCAGGGGGTACGAGCAGTACTTC.

This clonotype has a count of ten or more. V and J are TRBV2 and TRBJ2-5; TRBD1 matches at 8 bases. Germline V gene data show CDR1 as SNHLY and CDR2 as FYNNEI. The CDR3 consists of 14 residues. J was trimmed by 5 bases and V by 3 bases; bases with no gene match: 5. The CDR3 loop is CASSEQGAGETQYF. The CDR3 DNA reads TGTGCCAGCAGTGAGCAGGGGGCTGGGGAGACCCAGTACTTC.

This clonotype was seen a few times. Compared with germline, one end of the junction differs, possibly owing to a read error. The chain is built from TRBV7-7 and TRBJ2-2, with a tentative D call TRBD1 (5 bases). The CDR3 is 14 amino acids. The germline V gene has CDR1 SSHAT and CDR2 FNYEAQ (reference sequence). CDR3 bases: TGTGCTAGCAGCCCTAAGACAGTTCACGGGGAGCTGTTTTTT. Encoded protein: CASSPKTVHGELFF.

V gene TRBV20-1 combines with J gene TRBJ2-1; 8 bases line up with TRBD1. J was trimmed by 6 bases and V by 5 bases; bases with no gene match: 9. Germline CDR1 and CDR2: DFQATT and SNEGSKA (reference sequence). This CDR3 is 14 amino acids long. In DNA, the CDR3 is TGCAGTGCTTCCTTGGCGGACAGGGTCAATGAGCAGTTCTTC. This translates into CSASLADRVNEQFF.

Many counts were recorded for this clonotype. V usage is TRBV28 and J usage is TRBJ2-5; the D gene could be TRBD1 or TRBD2 (5 bases each). CDR1 is MDHEN, CDR2 SYDVKM, per germline. This CDR3 spans 15 amino acids. V lost 7 bases and J 2 bases, leaving 17 bases between the germline ends. The CDR3 bases are TGTGCCAGCAAGACCCGGGGACCAGGGCAAGAGACCCAGTACTTC. Protein product: CASKTRGPGQETQYF.

About this clonotype itself: The junction departs from germline at one end; a sequencing error may be responsible. This sequence joins TRBV2 and TRBJ1-2; D gene unclear. CDR3 length: 14 amino acids. Germline CDR1 is SNHLY and CDR2 is FYNNEI. In nucleotides, the CDR3 is TGTGCCAGCAGGGAAGACCCGACCAACTATGGCTACACCTTC. It specifies CASREDPTNYGYTF. The full variable domain, in which reference TRBV2 and TRBJ1-2 provide the parts outside the CDR3, is EPEVTQTPSHQVTQMGQEVILRCVPISNHLYFYWYRQILGQKVEFLVSFYNNEISEKSEIFDDQFSVERPDGSNFTLKIRSTKLEDSAMYFCASREDPTNYGYTFGSGTRLTVV.

The genes are TRBV28 and TRBJ2-1; 13 bases line up with TRBD2. Germline V gives CDR1 MDHEN, CDR2 SYDVKM. V was clipped by 6 bases and J by 6 bases; unmatched bases: 5. The CDR3 runs to 15 residues. CDR3 sequence (DNA): TGTGCCAGCAGCATACTAGCGGGAGGGGTCAATGAGCAGTTCTTC. This sequence encodes CASSILAGGVNEQFF.

As regards this clonotype: This may stem from a read error, because a much larger clone lies one nucleotide away. This chain links TRBV6-5 with TRBJ1-3; D may be TRBD1 (6 bases). Between the trimmed V and J ends, which lost 4 bases and 0 bases, there was a span of 16 bases. CDR3 length: 17 amino acids. CDR1 and CDR2 (germline): MNHEY, SVGAGI. CDR3 coding DNA: TGTGCCAGCAGTTTCAGGAGGGGGACATTCTCTGGAAACACCATATATTTT. Translating gives CASSFRRGTFSGNTIYF.

This chain joins TRBV7-2 and TRBJ1-2; no clear D. CDR1 is SGHTA, CDR2 FQGNSA, per germline. Trimming left V 1 base short and J 6 bases short, with 15 bases between. CDR3 length: 15 amino acids. Written as DNA, the CDR3 is TGTGCCAGCAGCTTAGGCTTGCGGGGTGGGGATGGCTACACCTTC. Translation: CASSLGLRGGDGYTF.

The sample holds many counts of this clonotype. CDR3 sequence reads: CASSGSLNTEAFF. The CDR3 region has the DNA TGTGCCAGCTCCGGCAGCTTGAACACTGAAGCTTTCTTT. This chain connects TRBV6-1 to TRBJ1-1; D not resolved. Per the germline V gene, CDR1 is MNHNS and CDR2 is SASEGT. This CDR3 has 13 amino acids. V was trimmed by 8 bases and J by 0 bases, leaving 10 bases between them.

The rearrangement joins TRBV20-1 to TRBJ2-1; D is ambiguous. The germline CDR1 and CDR2 sequences are DFQATT and SNEGSKA (reference sequence). Trimming pared 0 bases from V and 1 base from J, leaving 10 bases between. The CDR3 totals 15 residues. CDR3 sequence: CSARDPYGSYNEQFF. CDR3 bases: TGCAGTGCTAGAGACCCCTACGGGTCCTACAATGAGCAGTTCTTC.

This clonotype occurred many times. This chain connects TRBV5-1 to TRBJ2-7; D gene uncertain. From germline, CDR1 is SGHRS and CDR2 YFSETQ. Trimming shortened V by 0 bases and J by 3 bases, and 13 bases separated the two germline ends. The length of the CDR3 is 15 residues. CDR3 amino acids: CASSLAAGSIYEQYF. The CDR3 DNA reads TGCGCCAGCAGCTTGGCCGCCGGGTCGATCTACGAGCAGTACTTC.

CDR3 residues: CASSDPGQGMGGDIQYF. CDR3 nucleotides: TGTGCCAGCAGCGATCCGGGACAGGGGATGGGCGGCGACATTCAGTACTTC. The chain recombines TRBV6-2 or TRBV6-3 with TRBJ2-4; TRBD1 matches at 10 bases. Germline CDR1 MNHEY, CDR2 SVGEGT. With V trimmed by 6 bases and J by 8 bases, 16 bases remained unmatched. This CDR3 has 17 amino acids.

In its sample, this clonotype was seen once. This sequence joins TRBV6-1 and TRBJ2-7; D might be TRBD2 (7 bases). The CDR3 is 14 amino acids. V lost 5 bases, J lost 4 bases, and 15 bases lay in between. CDR1 MNHNS and CDR2 SASEGT come from the germline V gene. The CDR3 loop reads CASSRRGAFYEQYF. CDR3 nucleotides: TGTGCCAGCAGTCGCCGGGGGGCCTTTTACGAGCAGTACTTC.

This clonotype was recorded many times. The chain uses TRBV7-3 and TRBJ1-6; D not resolved. The V gene lost 1 base and the J gene lost 6 bases, with 10 bases spanning the gap. This CDR3 spans 15 amino acids. Germline V gene lookup returns CDR1 SGHTA and CDR2 FQGTGA. Here the CDR3 DNA reads TGTGCCAGCAGCTTAAACAGCAGTCCTAATTCACCCCTCCACTTT. Protein: CASSLNSSPNSPLHF.